This is a list of T cell receptor beta chains from one sample in a study of Ad26.COV2.S vaccination and SARS-CoV-2 variants. TCRdb's copy holds only in-frame clones and misses some; the assay was immunoSEQ multiplex PCR. The data contain about 320,000 clones, roughly 90% of them singletons. The source material was peripheral blood, sampled in a trial of Ad26.COV2.S vaccine versus placebo. The receptors were gathered from a person between 18 and 60 years old who received the Ad26.COV2.S COVID-19 vaccine or a placebo. Each CDR3 is given with its conserved first and last residue. Each record gives: D gene, J gene, clone size, V gene, CDR3 protein, CDR3 DNA. D genes are given only for firm matches. Clone size is shown for a subset of rows, as once, few, many or a class of expanded clone.

- | TRBJ2-1 | - | TRBV9 | CASSVVGSEQFF | TGTGCCAGCAGCGTAGTAGGGTCTGAGCAGTTCTTC
- | TRBJ1-1 | - | TRBV7-2 | CASSFTGLNTEAFF | TGTGCCAGCAGCTTCACAGGATTGAACACTGAAGCTTTCTTT
- | TRBJ1-1 | - | TRBV10-3 | CAISGQALRDTEAFF | TGTGCCATCAGTGGACAGGCTCTAAGGGACACTGAAGCTTTCTTT
TRBD1 | TRBJ2-1 | - | TRBV19 | CASSTLLRDRDIGRQFF | TGTGCCAGTAGTACGCTCCTCCGGGACAGGGATATTGGTAGGCAGTTCTTC
TRBD1 | TRBJ1-6 | - | TRBV3-1/TRBV3-2 | CASSQVQGDSPLHF | TGTGCCAGCAGCCAAGTACAGGGGGATTCACCCCTCCACTTT
- | TRBJ2-3 | - | TRBV11-3 | CASSPPGRTDTQYF | TGTGCCAGCAGCCCCCCGGGGCGCACAGATACGCAGTATTTT
- | TRBJ2-3 | - | TRBV14 | CASSRGLNTQYF | TGTGCCAGCAGCCGGGGTCTGAATACGCAGTATTTT
- | TRBJ1-6 | - | TRBV2 | CASSENPPLHF | TGTGCCAGCAGTGAAAATCCCCCCCTCCACTTT
- | TRBJ2-2 | - | TRBV25-1 | CASKSGELFF | TGTGCCAGCAAGTCCGGGGAGCTGTTTTTT
- | TRBJ1-4 | - | TRBV23-1 | CASSPWGGVMVGEKLFF | TGCGCCAGCAGTCCTTGGGGGGGCGTTATGGTCGGTGAAAAACTGTTTTTT
- | TRBJ1-1 | - | TRBV19 | CASSTGSDTLGTEAFF | TGTGCCAGTAGTACAGGATCAGACACCCTGGGCACTGAAGCTTTCTTT
- | TRBJ2-1 | few | TRBV7-2 | CASSSPTGLRFNEQFF | TGTGCCAGCAGCTCCCCAACCGGACTCCGATTCAATGAGCAGTTCTTC
- | TRBJ1-1 | once | TRBV9 | CASSVATEAFF | TGTGCCAGCAGCGTCGCTACTGAAGCTTTCTTT
- | TRBJ1-2 | few | TRBV11-2 | CASSLSVDRSNYGYTF | TGTGCCAGCAGCTTATCGGTAGACAGGTCTAACTATGGCTACACCTTC
TRBD1 | TRBJ1-4 | - | TRBV9 | CASSVRDSRATNEKLFF | TGTGCCAGCAGCGTAAGGGACAGCCGTGCAACTAATGAAAAACTGTTTTTT
TRBD1 | TRBJ1-3 | - | TRBV7-9 | CASSLAGTGPYF | TGTGCCAGCAGCTTGGCAGGGACAGGTCCATATTTT
- | TRBJ2-6 | once | TRBV7-6 | CASSPIAGVGANVLTF | TGTGCCAGCAGCCCGATCGCAGGGGTTGGGGCCAACGTCCTGACTTTC
- | TRBJ1-6 | - | TRBV4-2 | CASSQDSTARGNSPLHF | TGTGCCAGCAGCCAAGACTCGACAGCCCGGGGTAATTCACCCCTCCACTTT
- | TRBJ1-3 | - | TRBV7-2 | CASSLSGVGNTIYF | TGTGCCAGCAGCTTATCAGGGGTCGGAAACACCATATATTTT
TRBD1 | TRBJ2-7 | - | TRBV18 | CASSRGRGPEQYF | TGTGCCAGCTCACGGGGAAGGGGGCCCGAGCAGTACTTC
- | TRBJ2-7 | - | TRBV14 | CASREGKDYEQYF | TGTGCCAGCAGGGAGGGAAAAGACTACGAGCAGTACTTC
- | TRBJ1-1 | once | TRBV12-3/TRBV12-4 | CASSLGDTEAFF | TGTGCCAGCAGTTTAGGGGACACTGAAGCTTTCTTT